These T cell receptor beta chains were read from a single sample in a study of memory CD8 T cells in hepatitis C reinfection. The table came from immunoSEQ multiplex PCR; TCRdb's copy has only in-frame clones and leaves some out. The table includes some 40,000 clones, more than 75% detected once. The sample consisted of naive CD8+ T cells sorted from blood. These receptors originate from a man younger than 35 with hepatitis C virus infection. The CDR3 runs from the conserved cysteine through the conserved F or W. Each record gives: clone size, J gene, D gene, V gene, CDR3 DNA, CDR3 protein. The D gene is left open where the match is weak. Expanded clones are given a class, and other clones once, few, many or no size at all.

abundance: once
j_gene: TRBJ2-5
d_gene: TRBD2
v_gene: TRBV4-1
CDR3nt: TGCGCCAGCAGCCAAGGGTATCCTAGCGGGAGGTTCAGGGAGACCCAGTACTTC
CDR3aa: CASSQGYPSGRFRETQYF

abundance: few
j_gene: TRBJ2-1
d_gene: .
v_gene: TRBV6-5
CDR3nt: TGTGCCAGCAGTTACTCGATTGGGAGTTACAATGAGCAGTTCTTC
CDR3aa: CASSYSIGSYNEQFF

abundance: once
j_gene: TRBJ1-1
d_gene: .
v_gene: TRBV28
CDR3nt: TGTGCCAGCAGTCCCCGGGGGAGTACTGAAGCTTTCTTT
CDR3aa: CASSPRGSTEAFF

abundance: .
j_gene: TRBJ2-7
d_gene: TRBD1
v_gene: TRBV15
CDR3nt: TGTGCCACCAGCAGAGATGGGACAGGGGGCGCCTACGAGCAGTACTTC
CDR3aa: CATSRDGTGGAYEQYF

abundance: .
j_gene: TRBJ2-1
d_gene: .
v_gene: TRBV7-9
CDR3nt: TGTGCCAGCAGCTTCCTTTACAATGAGCAGTTCTTC
CDR3aa: CASSFLYNEQFF

abundance: .
j_gene: TRBJ1-2
d_gene: TRBD1
v_gene: TRBV27
CDR3nt: TGTGCCAGCAGCTTTATCGAACAGGGGGCGGGTGGCTACACCTTC
CDR3aa: CASSFIEQGAGGYTF

abundance: .
j_gene: TRBJ2-7
d_gene: TRBD1
v_gene: TRBV11-2
CDR3nt: TGTGCCAGCAGCTCCAACCTCCAAACAGGGGTATACTACGAGCAGTACTTC
CDR3aa: CASSSNLQTGVYYEQYF

abundance: .
j_gene: TRBJ2-7
d_gene: TRBD2
v_gene: TRBV27
CDR3nt: TGTGCCAGCAGTTTGGGACTAGCGGGAGGGCCCCACGAGCAGTACTTC
CDR3aa: CASSLGLAGGPHEQYF

abundance: .
j_gene: TRBJ2-1
d_gene: .
v_gene: TRBV7-9
CDR3nt: TGTGCCAGCTCCCGAGGGGGATACAATGAGCAGTTCTTC
CDR3aa: CASSRGGYNEQFF

abundance: .
j_gene: TRBJ2-1
d_gene: TRBD1
v_gene: TRBV7-8
CDR3nt: TGTGCCAGCAGCTCCCGGACAGGAGTCTACAATGAGCAGTTCTTC
CDR3aa: CASSSRTGVYNEQFF

abundance: .
j_gene: TRBJ2-2
d_gene: .
v_gene: TRBV28
CDR3nt: TGTGCCAGCAGAGAGGGCGCGAACACCGGGGAGCTGTTTTTT
CDR3aa: CASREGANTGELFF

abundance: .
j_gene: TRBJ2-1
d_gene: .
v_gene: TRBV14
CDR3nt: TGTGCCAGCAGCCAAGGGGCTGCGAGCTCCTACAATGAGCAGTTCTTC
CDR3aa: CASSQGAASSYNEQFF

abundance: .
j_gene: TRBJ2-1
d_gene: TRBD2
v_gene: TRBV5-1
CDR3nt: TGCGCCAGCAGCTTGGCGGTAGCGGGAGGGTACAATGAGCAGTTCTTC
CDR3aa: CASSLAVAGGYNEQFF

abundance: .
j_gene: TRBJ2-1
d_gene: .
v_gene: TRBV29-1
CDR3nt: TGCAGCGTTGAGGTTCTAGCGAAGGAAAATGAGCAGTTCTTC
CDR3aa: CSVEVLAKENEQFF

abundance: .
j_gene: TRBJ2-1
d_gene: TRBD2
v_gene: TRBV11-2
CDR3nt: TGTGCCAGCAGACCGGGACTAGCGATACATGAGCAGTTCTTC
CDR3aa: CASRPGLAIHEQFF

abundance: .
j_gene: TRBJ2-3
d_gene: TRBD1
v_gene: TRBV5-4
CDR3nt: TGTGCCAGCAGCTTGGGATGGACAGGGGTGGATACGCAGTATTTT
CDR3aa: CASSLGWTGVDTQYF

abundance: .
j_gene: TRBJ2-1
d_gene: TRBD2
v_gene: TRBV19
CDR3nt: TGTGCCAGTAGTATATCGAGCGGGGGGTCGAATGAGCAGTTCTTC
CDR3aa: CASSISSGGSNEQFF

abundance: .
j_gene: TRBJ1-1
d_gene: TRBD1
v_gene: TRBV28
CDR3nt: TGTGCCAGCAGTTTCGGACAGGGCGGGTACACTGAAGCTTTCTTT
CDR3aa: CASSFGQGGYTEAFF